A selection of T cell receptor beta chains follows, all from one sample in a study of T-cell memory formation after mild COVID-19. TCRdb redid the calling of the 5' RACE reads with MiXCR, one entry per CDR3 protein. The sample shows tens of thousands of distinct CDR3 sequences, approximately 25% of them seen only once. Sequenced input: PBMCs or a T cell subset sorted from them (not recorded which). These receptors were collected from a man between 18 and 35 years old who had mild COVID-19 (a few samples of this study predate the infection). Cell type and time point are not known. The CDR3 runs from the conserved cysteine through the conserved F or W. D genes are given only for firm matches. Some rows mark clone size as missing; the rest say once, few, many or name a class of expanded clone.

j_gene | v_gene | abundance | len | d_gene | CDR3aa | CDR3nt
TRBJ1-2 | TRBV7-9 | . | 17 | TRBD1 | CASSLSETGAGLYGYTF | TGTGCCAGCAGCTTGTCCGAGACAGGGGCTGGGCTCTATGGCTACACCTTC
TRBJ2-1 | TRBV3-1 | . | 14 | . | CASSQDGLVDEQFF | TGTGCCAGCAGCCAAGATGGTTTGGTCGATGAGCAGTTCTTC
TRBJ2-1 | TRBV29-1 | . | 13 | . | CSEITGVALEQFF | TGCAGCGAGATTACAGGTGTCGCTTTAGAGCAGTTCTTC
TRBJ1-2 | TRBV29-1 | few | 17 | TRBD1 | CSVEELGQGRSGYGYTF | TGCAGCGTTGAAGAATTAGGACAGGGACGTTCGGGGTATGGCTACACCTTC
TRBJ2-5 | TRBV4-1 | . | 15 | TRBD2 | CASSQVGRGQETQYF | TGCGCCAGCAGCCAAGTAGGGAGGGGCCAAGAGACCCAGTACTTC
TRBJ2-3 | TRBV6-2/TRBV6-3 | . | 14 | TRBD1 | CASSEQGSVDTQYF | TGTGCCAGCAGCGAACAGGGGAGCGTGGATACGCAGTATTTT
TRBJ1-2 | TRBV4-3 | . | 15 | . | CASSQVLAVNYGYTF | TGCGCCAGCAGCCAAGTCCTGGCAGTTAACTATGGCTACACCTTC
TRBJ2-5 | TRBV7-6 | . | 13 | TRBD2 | CATSSLAGETQYF | TGTGCCACCTCCTCACTAGCGGGAGAGACCCAGTACTTC
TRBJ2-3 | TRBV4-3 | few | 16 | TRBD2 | CASSQERAGVTDTQYF | TGCGCCAGCAGCCAAGAACGGGCGGGAGTCACAGATACGCAGTATTTT
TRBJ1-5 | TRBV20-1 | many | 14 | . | CSARDLGGNQPQHF | TGCAGTGCTAGAGATCTAGGGGGCAATCAGCCCCAGCATTTT
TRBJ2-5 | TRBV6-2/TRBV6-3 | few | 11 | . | CAGRTGRTQYF | TGTGCCGGGAGGACAGGAAGGACCCAGTACTTC
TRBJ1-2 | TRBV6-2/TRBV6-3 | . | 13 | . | CASSYPRLDGYTF | TGTGCCAGCAGTTACCCCAGACTAGATGGCTACACCTTC
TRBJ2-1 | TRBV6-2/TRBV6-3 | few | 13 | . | CASSGTSNNEQFF | TGTGCCAGCAGCGGGACTTCCAACAATGAGCAGTTCTTC